A single sample is the source of the 5 T cell receptor beta chains below, sequenced in a study of shared clonotypes between healthy human individuals (TCRdb year 2020). The library was prepared using the immunoSEQ multiplex PCR assay. TCRdb obtained this table from immuneACCESS and retained in-frame rearrangements with V and J assigned. These tables miss some clones; where compared with another copy, unresolved V genes account for less than half of the shortfall, and the remainder is unexplained. This sample comprises about 960,000 clones, approximately 80% of them detected only once. About 1.5% of the sample comes from the top ten. The sequenced material came from memory CD4+ T cells sorted from blood. The cell subset or site label here, explained by the study, means: CD45RA-negative fraction. The receptor source for this set is a man aged 18-30 years in good health.

The chain links TRBV2 to TRBJ1-4; 9 nucleotides agree with TRBD1. Trimming cost V 1 base and J 3 bases; bases outside gene matches: 12. The CDR3 runs to 19 residues. Germline loops: CDR1 SNHLY, CDR2 FYNNEI. The CDR3 sequence is CASSEEGQGFGTANEKLFF. CDR3 in DNA: TGTGCCAGCAGTGAAGAGGGACAGGGTTTTGGTACGGCTAATGAAAAACTGTTTTTT.

The gene calls are TRBV28 and TRBJ1-2, with D possibly matching TRBD1 (5 bases). The CDR3 extends over 16 amino acids. Germline values: CDR1 MDHEN, CDR2 SYDVKM. V was clipped by 4 bases and J by 4 bases, with 19 bases between them. CDR3 DNA: TGTGCCAGCAGTTCCTCGTACAGGCCGTCGGGCTATGGCTACACCTTC. It is translated as CASSSSYRPSGYGYTF.

The chain has TRBV6-6 and TRBJ1-4; possibly TRBD1 for D (5 bases). V lost 8 bases to trimming and J lost 4 bases, with 11 bases between them. CDR3 size: 13 residues. Per the germline V gene, CDR1 is MNHNY and CDR2 is SVGAGI (reference sequence). CDR3 nucleotide sequence: TGTGCCAGCGGGCAGGGTCTTAATGAAAAACTGTTTTTT. Protein sequence: CASGQGLNEKLFF.

The chain joins TRBV2 to TRBJ1-2; perhaps TRBD1 as D (5 bases). The CDR3 runs 13 residues. CDR1 and CDR2 from the germline V gene are SNHLY and FYNNEI. Between the trimmed V and J ends, which lost 1 base and 9 bases, there was a span of 12 bases. CDR3 sequence (DNA): TGTGCCAGCAGTGAAGGGGGACTTGGGAGCTACACCTTC. Translation: CASSEGGLGSYTF.

The chain couples TRBV6-1 to TRBJ2-5; 8 bases match TRBD2. This CDR3 contains 15 residues. Germline loops: CDR1 MNHNS, CDR2 SASEGT. V gave up 4 bases and J gave up 1 base; unmatched junction bases: 5. This CDR3 reads CASSAAGLAQETQYF. The CDR3 region has the DNA TGTGCCAGCAGTGCCGCCGGACTAGCCCAAGAGACCCAGTACTTC.